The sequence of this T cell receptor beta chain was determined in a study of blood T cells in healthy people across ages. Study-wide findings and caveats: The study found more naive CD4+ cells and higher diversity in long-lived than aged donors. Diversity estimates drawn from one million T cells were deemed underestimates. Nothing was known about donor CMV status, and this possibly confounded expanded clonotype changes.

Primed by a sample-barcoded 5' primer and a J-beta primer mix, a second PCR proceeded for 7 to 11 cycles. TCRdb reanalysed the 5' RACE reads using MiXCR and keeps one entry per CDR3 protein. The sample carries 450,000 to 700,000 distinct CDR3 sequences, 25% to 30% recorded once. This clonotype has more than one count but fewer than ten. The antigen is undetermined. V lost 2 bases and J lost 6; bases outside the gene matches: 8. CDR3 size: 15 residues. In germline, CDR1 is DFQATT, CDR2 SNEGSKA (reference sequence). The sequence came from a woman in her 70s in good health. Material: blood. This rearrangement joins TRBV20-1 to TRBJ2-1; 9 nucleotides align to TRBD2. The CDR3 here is CSARWEAGGANEQFF. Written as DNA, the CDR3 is TGCAGTGCTAGATGGGAAGCGGGGGGTGCCAATGAGCAGTTCTTC.